Included here is one T cell receptor beta chain sequence, with context. Antigen unknown. Patients had residual fresh-frozen tumor tissue and more than two years of survival data. PBMC were collected before vaccination, two weeks after the third vaccination, and at progression. These data are taken from a study of glioma-infiltrating T cells after dendritic cell vaccination. As for the study in general: Three intradermal dendritic cell vaccine injections were given every two weeks. Study observations and caveats: Complete blood and tumor specimen sets were limited to few patients.

Repertoires were generated with immunoSEQ multiplex PCR, while TCRdb's copy carries only in-frame clones and drops some. Of 80,000 to 95,000 clones in the sample, 85% to 90% were seen once. Germline V CDR1 and CDR2: SGHTA, FQGTGA. This CDR3 has 15 residues. With V trimmed by 5 bases and J by 3 bases, 7 bases remained unmatched. The J gene is TRBJ2-1, the V gene TRBV7-3; 7 bases are shared with TRBD2. The specimen comprised blood, sampled before dendritic cell vaccination. The TCR comes from a human donor with glioblastoma. The CDR3: CASSPGGRYYNEQFF. The CDR3 nucleotides are TGTGCCAGCAGCCCCGGGGGGAGATACTACAATGAGCAGTTCTTC.